These T cell receptor beta chains were read from a single sample in a study of regulatory T cells in long-lasting Graves disease. TCRdb reprocessed the multiplex PCR reads with MiXCR, giving one entry per CDR3 protein. Here the sample spans about 540,000 distinct CDR3 sequences, roughly 13% being singletons. This sample was also put to use in a study of T cells in Graves' hyperthyroidism and ophthalmopathy.

The specimen was peripheral blood mononuclear cells (PBMCs), collected at new diagnosis, from a patient treated with antithyroid drugs. The receptors were sampled from a man aged 25 to 45 with Graves disease. CDR3s include the opening cysteine and the closing phenylalanine or tryptophan. D genes are given only for firm matches. Only part of the rows carry a size: once, few, many, or a class if the clone is expanded.

clone_size: many
j_call: TRBJ2-1
d_call: TRBD2
v_call: TRBV20-1
cdr3_nt: TGCAGTGCTCCGACTAGCGGGACCGGAAGAGAGCAGTTCTTC
cdr3_aa: CSAPTSGTGREQFF

clone_size: NA
j_call: TRBJ1-5
d_call: TRBD1
v_call: TRBV19
cdr3_nt: TGTGCCAGTAGTATCTGGGACAGAGGGGTTCAGCCCCAGCATTTT
cdr3_aa: CASSIWDRGVQPQHF

clone_size: NA
j_call: TRBJ2-5
d_call: TRBD2
v_call: TRBV12-3/TRBV12-4
cdr3_nt: TGTGCCAGCAGTGCGCCGGGACTAGCGGGAGGGCCGTCAGAGACCCAGTACTTC
cdr3_aa: CASSAPGLAGGPSETQYF

clone_size: NA
j_call: TRBJ1-4
d_call: NA
v_call: TRBV10-1
cdr3_nt: TGCGCCAGCAGTGAGTCCAGGGGAACTAATGAAAAACTGTTTTTT
cdr3_aa: CASSESRGTNEKLFF

clone_size: many
j_call: TRBJ1-1
d_call: TRBD1
v_call: TRBV15
cdr3_nt: TGTGCCACCAGCAGCGGGACAGGGAGGAACACTGAAGCTTTCTTT
cdr3_aa: CATSSGTGRNTEAFF

clone_size: NA
j_call: TRBJ2-3
d_call: NA
v_call: TRBV24-1
cdr3_nt: TGTGCCACCAGTGATCTCGCTCCCGGTAGAACAGATACGCAGTATTTT
cdr3_aa: CATSDLAPGRTDTQYF

clone_size: many
j_call: TRBJ1-1
d_call: NA
v_call: TRBV12-5
cdr3_nt: TGTGCTAGTGGTCGGACAGAAATGAACACTGAAGCTTTCTTT
cdr3_aa: CASGRTEMNTEAFF

clone_size: few
j_call: TRBJ2-2
d_call: NA
v_call: TRBV6-7
cdr3_nt: TGTGCCAGCTTGGGCCGCTTAGACGGGAGCAGGGCCGGGGAGCTGTTTTTT
cdr3_aa: CASLGRLDGSRAGELFF

clone_size: NA
j_call: TRBJ2-3
d_call: TRBD2
v_call: TRBV20-1
cdr3_nt: TGCAGTGCCCCGGTCCTAGCGGGCTCCACAGATACGCAGTATTTT
cdr3_aa: CSAPVLAGSTDTQYF

clone_size: many
j_call: TRBJ2-7
d_call: NA
v_call: TRBV27
cdr3_nt: TGTGCCAGCGGGACGGTGCGATACGAGCAGTACTTC
cdr3_aa: CASGTVRYEQYF

clone_size: many
j_call: TRBJ2-7
d_call: TRBD2
v_call: TRBV20-1
cdr3_nt: TGCAGTGCTAGGGCGGGACTAGTAGGAGAGCAGTACTTC
cdr3_aa: CSARAGLVGEQYF

clone_size: many
j_call: TRBJ1-1
d_call: NA
v_call: TRBV29-1
cdr3_nt: TGCAGCGTTGGCTCTGTTAACACTGAAGCTTTCTTT
cdr3_aa: CSVGSVNTEAFF

clone_size: few
j_call: TRBJ2-5
d_call: NA
v_call: TRBV5-1
cdr3_nt: TGCGCCAGCGCCCTCGGCGGGGCTGGAGAGACCCAGTACTTC
cdr3_aa: CASALGGAGETQYF

clone_size: NA
j_call: TRBJ2-5
d_call: NA
v_call: TRBV13
cdr3_nt: TGTGCCAGCAGCTTAGGAGGCGAATTTGAGGGGCCTGAGACCCAGTACTTC
cdr3_aa: CASSLGGEFEGPETQYF

clone_size: many
j_call: TRBJ2-7
d_call: NA
v_call: TRBV27
cdr3_nt: TGTGCCAGCAGTTCGGACAGCGACTACGAGCAGTACTTC
cdr3_aa: CASSSDSDYEQYF

clone_size: NA
j_call: TRBJ1-4
d_call: NA
v_call: TRBV20-1
cdr3_nt: TGCAGTGCTAGTGTATCGGGGGGCGCGGGGGAAAAACTGTTTTTT
cdr3_aa: CSASVSGGAGEKLFF

clone_size: many
j_call: TRBJ2-1
d_call: NA
v_call: TRBV6-1
cdr3_nt: TGTGCCACCTTCGCCTCCCACGGGTACAATGAGCAGTTCTTC
cdr3_aa: CATFASHGYNEQFF

clone_size: many
j_call: TRBJ2-7
d_call: TRBD2
v_call: TRBV2
cdr3_nt: TGTGCCAGTTACCGACTAGCGGGAGGGAAAGAGCAGTACTTC
cdr3_aa: CASYRLAGGKEQYF

clone_size: NA
j_call: TRBJ2-1
d_call: NA
v_call: TRBV6-2/TRBV6-3
cdr3_nt: TGTGCCAGCAGTTACGTAGGCAATGAGCAGTTCTTC
cdr3_aa: CASSYVGNEQFF

clone_size: many
j_call: TRBJ1-2
d_call: NA
v_call: TRBV19
cdr3_nt: TGTGCCAGTAGTACCTCCGGCTATGGCTACACCTTC
cdr3_aa: CASSTSGYGYTF

clone_size: many
j_call: TRBJ1-2
d_call: NA
v_call: TRBV6-9
cdr3_nt: TGTGCCAGCAGTTACACGACAGGTGCCACCTATGGCTACACCTTC
cdr3_aa: CASSYTTGATYGYTF

clone_size: few
j_call: TRBJ2-3
d_call: TRBD2
v_call: TRBV20-1
cdr3_nt: TGCAGTGCTAGAGTGGGGGAGCGGGGTACAGATACGCAGTATTTT
cdr3_aa: CSARVGERGTDTQYF

clone_size: many
j_call: TRBJ2-2
d_call: NA
v_call: TRBV2
cdr3_nt: TGTGCCAGCAGTGATCCCACGAACACCGGGGAGCTGTTTTTT
cdr3_aa: CASSDPTNTGELFF

clone_size: many
j_call: TRBJ1-2
d_call: NA
v_call: TRBV25-1
cdr3_nt: TGTGCCAGCACTCACAGGACAGCTAACGGCTACACCTTC
cdr3_aa: CASTHRTANGYTF

clone_size: NA
j_call: TRBJ1-5
d_call: NA
v_call: TRBV6-2/TRBV6-3
cdr3_nt: TGTGCCAGCAGCTTAGACAGTCATAGCAATCAGCCCCAGCATTTT
cdr3_aa: CASSLDSHSNQPQHF

clone_size: many
j_call: TRBJ1-5
d_call: TRBD1
v_call: TRBV30
cdr3_nt: TGTGCCTGGACACCCGGACAGGGGAACGGTCAGCCCCAGCATTTT
cdr3_aa: CAWTPGQGNGQPQHF

clone_size: many
j_call: TRBJ2-7
d_call: TRBD2
v_call: TRBV13
cdr3_nt: TGTGCCAGCAGCCCCATCTTGACTAGCGGCTTCTCAATCTCCTACGAGCAGTACTTC
cdr3_aa: CASSPILTSGFSISYEQYF

clone_size: few
j_call: TRBJ2-1
d_call: NA
v_call: TRBV6-1
cdr3_nt: TGTGCCAGCAGTGAGATCGACGGGGGTGTCAATGAGCAGTTCTTC
cdr3_aa: CASSEIDGGVNEQFF

clone_size: NA
j_call: TRBJ1-6
d_call: NA
v_call: TRBV19
cdr3_nt: TGTGCCAGTAGTATCCCCTTTACGGGTATCGGACCCCTCCACTTT
cdr3_aa: CASSIPFTGIGPLHF

clone_size: many
j_call: TRBJ2-1
d_call: NA
v_call: TRBV2
cdr3_nt: TGTGCCAGCAGTGAGAGTCGTGCTTACAATGAGCAGTTCTTC
cdr3_aa: CASSESRAYNEQFF

clone_size: few
j_call: TRBJ1-3
d_call: NA
v_call: TRBV19
cdr3_nt: TGTGCCAGTAAAGAGGCGGCTGGAAACACCATATATTTT
cdr3_aa: CASKEAAGNTIYF

clone_size: many
j_call: TRBJ1-1
d_call: NA
v_call: TRBV12-3/TRBV12-4
cdr3_nt: TGTGCCAGCAGTTTAGGAGCAGGAAACACTGAAGCTTTCTTT
cdr3_aa: CASSLGAGNTEAFF

clone_size: few
j_call: TRBJ2-3
d_call: TRBD1
v_call: TRBV19
cdr3_nt: TGTGCCAGTGACAGGGGGCACACGCAGTATTTT
cdr3_aa: CASDRGHTQYF

clone_size: many
j_call: TRBJ2-1
d_call: NA
v_call: TRBV29-1
cdr3_nt: TGCAGCGTTACTAGGAGTCAAAACAATGAGCAGTTCTTC
cdr3_aa: CSVTRSQNNEQFF

clone_size: many
j_call: TRBJ1-5
d_call: NA
v_call: TRBV7-8
cdr3_nt: TGTGCCAGCAGCTTAGTGCCCCTCGCAGGGAATGCAAATCAGCCCCAGCATTTT
cdr3_aa: CASSLVPLAGNANQPQHF

clone_size: few
j_call: TRBJ1-2
d_call: NA
v_call: TRBV7-9
cdr3_nt: TGTGCCAGCAGCCGGGACACCGGGTATGGCTACACCTTC
cdr3_aa: CASSRDTGYGYTF

clone_size: NA
j_call: TRBJ2-4
d_call: NA
v_call: TRBV28
cdr3_nt: TGTGCCAGCAGTTTATGGAAGGGTCTAGCCAAAAACATTCAGTACTTC
cdr3_aa: CASSLWKGLAKNIQYF

clone_size: NA
j_call: TRBJ2-1
d_call: NA
v_call: TRBV29-1
cdr3_nt: TGCAGCTTCCGGGACGGCTTTCTCACTGAGCAGTTCTTC
cdr3_aa: CSFRDGFLTEQFF

clone_size: few
j_call: TRBJ2-2
d_call: TRBD2
v_call: TRBV18
cdr3_nt: TGTGCCAGCTCACCATCTAGCGGGAGTTTGTCCGGGGAGCTGTTTTTT
cdr3_aa: CASSPSSGSLSGELFF

clone_size: once
j_call: TRBJ1-2
d_call: NA
v_call: TRBV2
cdr3_nt: TGTGCCAGTCTGCGGGGCTACACCTTC
cdr3_aa: CASLRGYTF

clone_size: many
j_call: TRBJ2-7
d_call: NA
v_call: TRBV5-6
cdr3_nt: TGTGCCAGCAGCTTGGACGTCAGGGGCGACGAGCAGTACTTC
cdr3_aa: CASSLDVRGDEQYF

clone_size: NA
j_call: TRBJ2-5
d_call: NA
v_call: TRBV5-1
cdr3_nt: TGCGCCAGCAGCTCGACACAGGGAGCCACGGAGACCCAGTACTTC
cdr3_aa: CASSSTQGATETQYF

clone_size: NA
j_call: TRBJ2-5
d_call: NA
v_call: TRBV27
cdr3_nt: TGTGCCAGCAGTTTATGGGCAGGGAGCCCCCAAGAGACCCAGTACTTC
cdr3_aa: CASSLWAGSPQETQYF

clone_size: many
j_call: TRBJ2-3
d_call: NA
v_call: TRBV7-9
cdr3_nt: TGTGCCAGCAGGGGGGGCCTCAGCACAGATACGCAGTATTTT
cdr3_aa: CASRGGLSTDTQYF

clone_size: NA
j_call: TRBJ1-2
d_call: NA
v_call: TRBV2
cdr3_nt: TGTGCCAGCAGTGAAGTGGGGGCTGGCTATGGCTACACCTTC
cdr3_aa: CASSEVGAGYGYTF

clone_size: many
j_call: TRBJ1-1
d_call: NA
v_call: TRBV12-3/TRBV12-4
cdr3_nt: TGTGCCAGCAGTCCGGGATTGATGAACACTGAAGCTTTCTTT
cdr3_aa: CASSPGLMNTEAFF

clone_size: many
j_call: TRBJ2-7
d_call: NA
v_call: TRBV4-1
cdr3_nt: TGTGCCAGCAGCCAAGTGGAGGACACCTACTACGAGCAGTACTTC
cdr3_aa: CASSQVEDTYYEQYF

clone_size: NA
j_call: TRBJ2-2
d_call: NA
v_call: TRBV12-3/TRBV12-4
cdr3_nt: TGTGCCAGCAGTTTCCGCGGGGAGACGAAGCAGAGGGGGACCGGGGAGCTGTTTTTT
cdr3_aa: CASSFRGETKQRGTGELFF

clone_size: many
j_call: TRBJ1-1
d_call: TRBD1
v_call: TRBV30
cdr3_nt: TGTGCCTGGTGGGGACAGGGAAACACTGAAGCTTTCTTT
cdr3_aa: CAWWGQGNTEAFF

clone_size: many
j_call: TRBJ2-2
d_call: NA
v_call: TRBV24-1
cdr3_nt: TGTGCCACCAGTCCCGTCGGCGGGACCGGGGAGCTGTTTTTT
cdr3_aa: CATSPVGGTGELFF